Following are 24 T cell receptor beta chains from one sample sequenced in a study of T cell responses to AZD1222 COVID-19 vaccine. Produced via immunoSEQ multiplex PCR; TCRdb's table is partial and in-frame only. The sample contains roughly 160,000 clones, 94% of which appear only once. The source material was peripheral blood, sampled on day 0 of AZD1222 vaccination. Receptors originate from an adult in good health.

The CDR3 DNA reads as TGCGCCAGCAGCTCCCGGGGGGCGGGCACAGATACGCAGTATTTT. Amino acids: CASSSRGAGTDTQYF. The chain recombines TRBV5-1 with TRBJ2-3; possibly TRBD2 for D (7 bases). The CDR3 covers 15 residues. CDR1 is SGHRS, CDR2 YFSETQ, per germline. Trimming removed 3 bases at V and 1 base at J, with 12 bases between.

J is TRBJ1-1 and V is TRBV3-1 (or the pseudogene TRBV3-2); D not certain. Per germline, CDR1 LGHDT and CDR2 YNNKEL (reference sequence). This CDR3 contains 13 residues. The ends were cut back, 2 bases at V and 6 bases at J, with 10 bases in the middle. The CDR3 nucleotides are TGTGCCAGCAGCCAATCGGACCGCTCTGAAGCTTTCTTT. The encoded protein is CASSQSDRSEAFF.

This chain links TRBV10-3 with TRBJ2-5; D might be TRBD2 (5 bases). There are 13 residues in the CDR3. The germline V gene has CDR1 ENHRY and CDR2 SYGVKD. Trimming took 11 bases from V and 1 from J, leaving 14 bases between them. CDR3 amino acids: CASKDGLQETQYF. CDR3 nucleotides: TGTGCCTCAAAAGACGGACTCCAAGAGACCCAGTACTTC.

The chain has TRBV6-5 and TRBJ2-7; D remains ambiguous. Germline loops: CDR1 MNHEY, CDR2 SVGAGI. This CDR3 region has 14 residues. Trimming stripped 0 bases from V and 0 bases from J, with 6 bases between. CDR3 amino acids: CASSYSDRSYEQYF. CDR3 DNA: TGTGCCAGCAGTTACTCGGACCGCTCCTACGAGCAGTACTTC.

The chain has TRBV15 and TRBJ2-1; D gene ambiguous. Trimming took off 5 bases at V and 6 bases at J, with 14 bases between the two ends. The CDR3 length is 14 residues. CDR1 and CDR2 from the germline V gene are LNHNV and YYDKDF (reference sequence). The CDR3 region is CATSQVLPINEQFF. The CDR3 DNA reads as TGTGCCACCAGCCAGGTTCTCCCCATCAATGAGCAGTTCTTC. Looking up the rest from reference TRBV15 and TRBJ2-1 gives the full variable domain: DAMVIQNPRYQVTQFGKPVTLSCSQTLNHNVMYWYQQKSSQAPKLLFHYYDKDFNNEADTPDNFQSRRPNTSFCFLDIRSPGLGDTAMYLCATSQVLPINEQFFGPGTRLTVL.

The V gene is TRBV14, the J gene TRBJ2-3; D may be TRBD1 (6 bases). V was pared by 0 bases and J by 13 bases, with 14 bases between. Germline CDR1 SGHDN, CDR2 FVKESK. The CDR3 runs 13 residues. CDR3 amino acids: CASSQDRGRTEYF. The CDR3 DNA reads TGTGCCAGCAGCCAAGATCGGGGCCGGACAGAGTATTTT.

This chain joins TRBV29-1 and TRBJ1-2, with 7 bases matching TRBD1. After removal of 6 bases from V and 4 bases from J, the junction contained 14 bases not matched to a gene. CDR3 size: 15 residues. CDR1 is SQVTM and CDR2 is ANQGSEA in the germline V gene. The CDR3 protein is CSVLSGTDKPYGYTF. For the CDR3, the DNA is TGCAGCGTCCTTTCCGGGACAGACAAACCCTATGGCTACACCTTC.

The sample holds one count of this clone. The V gene is TRBV19, the J gene TRBJ1-5; no firm D call. V shed 2 bases and J shed 3 bases, with 5 bases lying between them. The CDR3 length is 13 residues. CDR1 is LNHDA, CDR2 SQIVND, per germline (reference sequence). Here the CDR3 DNA reads TGTGCCAGTAGTATAACGGACAATCAGCCCCAGCATTTT. It translates to CASSITDNQPQHF.

This clone has only one observation. V and J are TRBV6-5 and TRBJ2-2, with TRBD1 matching over 12 bases. Unmatched junction bases numbered 3, after V lost 4 bases and J lost 6 bases. This CDR3 region has 15 residues. Looked up from germline, CDR1 is MNHEY and CDR2 is SVGAGI. The CDR3 spells CASSWDRGRPGELFF. The CDR3 DNA follows: TGTGCCAGCAGTTGGGACAGGGGGCGCCCCGGGGAGCTGTTTTTT.

The CDR3 DNA sequence: TGTGCCAGCAGCCAAACAGATTATACGCAGTATTTT. This gives the protein CASSQTDYTQYF. The chain joins TRBV3-1 (or the pseudogene TRBV3-2) to TRBJ2-3; D gene unclear. Germline CDR1 reads LGHDT; CDR2 reads YNNKEL (reference sequence). There are 12 residues in the CDR3. V lost 2 bases, J lost 7 bases, and 7 bases lay in between.

This chain links TRBV27 with TRBJ1-1; D ambiguous. Germline assignment: CDR1 MNHEY and CDR2 SMNVEV (reference sequence). This CDR3 comprises 13 residues. The V gene lost 6 bases and the J gene lost 4 bases, with 12 bases spanning the gap. The CDR3 reads CASRKVLLTEAFF. CDR3 in DNA: TGTGCCAGCAGAAAGGTTTTACTCACTGAAGCTTTCTTT.

This chain connects TRBV9 to TRBJ1-6, with TRBD1 matching over 10 bases. V gave up 0 bases and J gave up 10 bases; unmatched junction bases: 4. This CDR3 has 15 amino acids. Germline lookup yields CDR1 SGDLS and CDR2 YYNGEE. The CDR3 nucleotides read TGTGCCAGCAGCGTAGTCGGGGACAGGGGATCACCCCTCCACTTT. This gives the protein CASSVVGDRGSPLHF. The full variable domain, completed using reference TRBV9 and TRBJ1-6, is DSGVTQTPKHLITATGQRVTLRCSPRSGDLSVYWYQQSLDQGLQFLIQYYNGEERAKGNILERFSAQQFPDLHSELNLSSLELGDSALYFCASSVVGDRGSPLHFGNGTRLTVT.

The rearrangement links TRBV29-1 to TRBJ1-2; no firm D call. CDR1 and CDR2 (germline): SQVTM, ANQGSEA. This CDR3 is built from 10 residues. Between the trimmed V and J ends, which lost 3 bases and 5 bases, there was a span of 4 bases. CDR3 bases: TGCAGCGTTGATCTTTATGGCTACACCTTC. This translates into CSVDLYGYTF.

The chain combines TRBV6-5 with TRBJ2-3, with a tentative D call TRBD1 (6 bases). This CDR3 contains 14 residues. Germline V lookup: CDR1 MNHEY, CDR2 SVGAGI. Trimming cost V 8 bases and J 2 bases, with 14 bases left between them. CDR3 region: CASVTGHPTDTQYF. The CDR3 region has the DNA TGTGCCAGCGTGACGGGACACCCCACAGATACGCAGTATTTT.

Only a few counts were recorded for this clone. The V call is TRBV5-1, the J call TRBJ1-4; tentatively, D is TRBD1 (6 bases). This CDR3 is 14 amino acids long. The V and J ends lost 2 bases and 7 bases respectively, with 12 bases between them. Per germline, CDR1 SGHRS and CDR2 YFSETQ. The CDR3 sequence is CASSFEGGGEKLFF. The CDR3 nucleotides are TGCGCCAGCAGCTTCGAAGGGGGAGGTGAAAAACTGTTTTTT.

This chain joins TRBV7-9 and TRBJ1-2; 9 bases are shared with TRBD1. CDR3 size: 15 residues. The germline V gene encodes CDR1 SEHNR and CDR2 FQNEAQ (reference sequence). The trim removed 2 bases at V and 4 bases at J, leaving 5 bases unmatched. The CDR3: CASSLPGQGRYGYTF. The CDR3 bases are TGTGCCAGCAGCTTACCGGGACAGGGCCGCTATGGCTACACCTTC.

This clone is a singleton in its sample. The chain joins TRBV28 to TRBJ1-1; D is unresolved. The CDR3 has 11 residues. The V gene lost 7 bases and the J gene lost 6 bases, with 9 bases spanning the gap. From germline, CDR1 is MDHEN and CDR2 SYDVKM. The chain's CDR3 is CASTQRSEAFF. CDR3 bases: TGTGCCAGCACCCAGCGATCTGAAGCTTTCTTT.

CDR3 nucleotide sequence: TGTGCCAGCAGCGATTTTAGAGCGGGACCCGGGGAGCTGTTTTTT. It codes for CASSDFRAGPGELFF. The chain is built from TRBV27 and TRBJ2-2, with 7 nucleotides matching TRBD2. V trimming: 6 bases; J trimming: 6 bases; junction bases outside the gene matches: 10. Germline lookup yields CDR1 MNHEY and CDR2 SMNVEV (reference sequence). The CDR3 is made up of 15 amino acids.

The V gene is TRBV12-5, the J gene TRBJ1-4; D gene ambiguous. V dropped 3 bases and J dropped 0 bases, with 17 bases sitting between them. The V gene's germline CDR1 is LGHNT and CDR2 FRNRAP. This CDR3 is built from 18 residues. CDR3 sequence: CASGLSFTALATNEKLFF. Here the CDR3 DNA reads TGTGCTAGTGGTTTATCGTTTACAGCCCTTGCAACTAATGAAAAACTGTTTTTT. The variable domain in full, completed from reference TRBV12-5 and TRBJ1-4, reads DARVTQTPRHKVTEMGQEVTMRCQPILGHNTVFWYRQTMMQGLELLAYFRNRAPLDDSGMPKDRFSAEMPDATLATLKIQPSEPRDSAVYFCASGLSFTALATNEKLFFGSGTQLSVL.

The CDR3 DNA reads as TGTGCCTGGGGAGAAGCCCAGGTTCCCTATGGCTACACCTTC. As protein: CAWGEAQVPYGYTF. The rearrangement joins TRBV30 to TRBJ1-2, with unresolved D. Trimming removed 5 bases at V and 4 bases at J, with 17 bases between. The CDR3 is 14 amino acids. Germline assignment: CDR1 GTSNPN and CDR2 SVGIG (reference sequence).

V gene TRBV7-2 combines with J gene TRBJ2-3; TRBD2 agrees at 12 bases. Germline V gives CDR1 SGHTA, CDR2 FQGNSA. J lost 1 base, V lost 5 bases, and 4 bases had no gene match. This CDR3 has 16 residues. CDR3 DNA: TGTGCCAGCAGCCGCCTAGCGGGAGGGGGCACAGATACGCAGTATTTT. Translated, it gives CASSRLAGGGTDTQYF.

The chain couples TRBV11-1 to TRBJ2-3, with 10 nucleotides matching TRBD2. With V trimmed by 1 base and J by 6 bases, 4 bases remained unmatched. This CDR3 comprises 15 residues. In germline, CDR1 is SGHAT, CDR2 FQDESV (reference sequence). The CDR3 spells CASSLGLSGRDTQYF. The CDR3 nucleotides are TGTGCCAGCAGCTTAGGGCTTAGCGGGAGGGATACGCAGTATTTT.

The chain has TRBV2 and TRBJ2-7, with TRBD1 as a possible D gene (6 bases). V was shortened by 2 bases and J by 7 bases, with 12 bases between the two germline ends. The CDR3 runs 13 residues. CDR1 and CDR2 from the germline V gene are SNHLY and FYNNEI. CDR3 protein: CASSEYRAREQYF. The CDR3 DNA reads as TGTGCCAGCAGTGAATACAGGGCGCGGGAGCAGTACTTC.

J is TRBJ2-7 and V is TRBV11-2; no firm D call. The germline gives CDR1 SGHAT, CDR2 FQNNGV. The CDR3 has 13 amino acids. With 0 bases removed from V and 3 bases from J, the gap between germline ends came to 6 bases. CDR3 sequence reads: CASSLDSFYEQYF. The CDR3 region has the DNA TGTGCCAGCAGCTTAGACAGCTTCTACGAGCAGTACTTC.